The 18 T cell receptor beta chains in this list originate from one sample, sequenced in a study of beta chain features in type 1 diabetes. Whole-study results and caveats: Shortening that was moderate but significant affected the TCRB CDR3s of Type 1 diabetes patients in all four CD4+ subsets.

For these TCRs, the target antigens are not known. The sequenced template was cDNA made from the entire isolated RNA. Data came from immunoSEQ multiplex PCR; TCRdb stores just in-frame clones and leaves some out. The table includes 600,000 to 700,000 clones, around 12% detected once. The sequenced material came from naive CD4+ T cells from blood. The receptor source for this set is a man aged 25 to 40 with type 1 diabetes.

The chain combines TRBV5-1 with TRBJ2-1; tentatively, D is TRBD2 (5 bases). The V end was cut by 0 bases, the J end by 2 bases, with 9 bases between. Per germline, CDR1 SGHRS and CDR2 YFSETQ. CDR3 length equals 15 residues. For the CDR3, the DNA is TGCGCCAGCAGCTTGGGCGACTACCCCTACAATGAGCAGTTCTTC. It is translated as CASSLGDYPYNEQFF.

This chain uses TRBV27 with TRBJ2-2; maybe TRBD2 (6 bases). The ends were cut back, 2 bases at V and 5 bases at J, with 12 bases in the middle. CDR1 is MNHEY and CDR2 is SMNVEV in the germline V gene (reference sequence). The CDR3 is 15 amino acids. The CDR3 is CASSLRQGGTGELFF. The CDR3, as DNA: TGTGCCAGCAGTTTACGGCAGGGAGGAACCGGGGAGCTGTTTTTT.

This clone came up a few times. This chain links TRBV11-3 with TRBJ2-1, with D perhaps TRBD1 (6 bases). V was shortened by 7 bases and J by 4 bases, with 20 bases between the two germline ends. The CDR3 runs to 16 residues. Per the germline V gene, CDR1 is SGHNT and CDR2 is YENEEA. As DNA, the CDR3 is TGTGCCAGCATTCAAAGTCGGACAGCGAAGTACAATGAGCAGTTCTTC. Its protein product is CASIQSRTAKYNEQFF.

A few counts support this clone. The CDR3: CALTSGLAGQETQYF. CDR3 DNA sequence: TGTGCCTTAACCTCGGGACTAGCGGGGCAAGAGACCCAGTACTTC. The chain is built from TRBV30 and TRBJ2-5; 13 nucleotides match TRBD2. Germline CDR1 is GTSNPN and CDR2 is SVGIG (reference sequence). V shed 7 bases, J shed 2 bases, and the junction held 7 bases outside the gene matches. The CDR3 extends over 15 amino acids. The full variable domain, its missing parts supplied by reference TRBV30 and TRBJ2-5, is SQTIHQWPATLVQPVGSPLSLECTVEGTSNPNLYWYRQAAGRGLQLLFYSVGIGQISSEVPQNLSASRPQDRQFILSSKKLLLSDSGFYLCALTSGLAGQETQYFGPGTRLLVL.

The rearrangement uses TRBV7-6 and TRBJ2-2; no firm D call. Germline lookup yields CDR1 SGHVS and CDR2 FNYEAQ. Trimming cost V 7 bases and J 1 base, with 13 bases left between them. There are 15 residues in the CDR3. In DNA, the CDR3 is TGTGCCAGCATGAACACCTCGGGGAACACCGGGGAGCTGTTTTTT. Protein product: CASMNTSGNTGELFF.

This rearrangement joins TRBV5-8 to TRBJ2-4; either TRBD1 or TRBD2 may fit D (5 bases each). Germline-derived CDR1 and CDR2 are SGHTS and YDEGEE. The CDR3 loop spans 14 amino acids. The V and J ends lost 2 bases and 5 bases respectively, with 11 bases between them. The CDR3 sequence is CASSFVGDQNIQYF. The CDR3 region has the DNA TGTGCCAGCAGCTTCGTCGGGGACCAAAACATTCAGTACTTC.

This clone was counted between two and nine times. V usage is TRBV7-2 and J usage is TRBJ1-6; no firm D call. Trimming cost V 5 bases and J 10 bases, with 15 bases left between them. Germline V gene sequence: CDR1 SGHTA, CDR2 FQGNSA. The CDR3 is 14 residues long. CDR3 region: CASSLDVYTSPLHF. The CDR3 DNA reads TGTGCCAGCAGCCTTGACGTTTATACATCACCCCTCCACTTT.

This rearrangement joins TRBV30 to TRBJ2-1; D remains ambiguous. Germline-derived CDR1 and CDR2 are GTSNPN and SVGIG (reference sequence). V lost 1 base, J lost 4 bases, and 2 bases lay in between. The length of the CDR3 is 11 residues. This CDR3 reads CAWSAYNEQFF. The CDR3 nucleotides read TGTGCCTGGAGTGCGTACAATGAGCAGTTCTTC. Drawing the rest from reference TRBV30 and TRBJ2-1, the complete variable domain is SQTIHQWPATLVQPVGSPLSLECTVEGTSNPNLYWYRQAAGRGLQLLFYSVGIGQISSEVPQNLSASRPQDRQFILSSKKLLLSDSGFYLCAWSAYNEQFFGPGTRLTVL.

This chain uses TRBV29-1 with TRBJ1-2; weak D call: TRBD1 (5 bases). Germline CDR1 and CDR2: SQVTM and ANQGSEA. This CDR3 comprises 13 residues. The V end lost 4 bases, the J end lost 6 bases, and 15 bases lay between the germline ends. The CDR3, as DNA: TGCAGCGTTGGTGTTATGGGGACGGATGGCTACACCTTC. This translates into CSVGVMGTDGYTF.

The chain recombines TRBV7-9 with TRBJ2-1; 8 bases are a match to TRBD2. This CDR3 contains 12 residues. V trimming: 10 bases; J trimming: 9 bases; junction bases outside the gene matches: 8. Germline CDR1 is SEHNR and CDR2 is FQNEAQ (reference sequence). CDR3 loop: CATQGLVGEQFF. For the CDR3, the DNA is TGTGCCACCCAGGGACTAGTGGGTGAGCAGTTCTTC. Full variable domain (rest looked up from reference TRBV7-9 and TRBJ2-1): DTGVSQNPRHKITKRGQNVTFRCDPISEHNRLYWYRQTLGQGPEFLTYFQNEAQLEKSRLLSDRFSAERPKGSFSTLEIQRTEQGDSAMYLCATQGLVGEQFFGPGTRLTVL.

This chain connects TRBV6-5 to TRBJ1-6; 7 bases are a match to TRBD1. Germline trimming cut 0 bases from V and 15 bases from J; bases unmatched to any gene: 11. The CDR3 spans 15 residues. Germline values: CDR1 MNHEY, CDR2 SVGAGI. CDR3 protein: CASSYSRIPGGVLHF. In DNA form, the CDR3 reads TGTGCCAGCAGTTACTCGAGGATCCCAGGGGGAGTCCTCCACTTT.

This clone was counted a few times. The J gene is TRBJ2-5, the V gene TRBV7-8; D is perhaps TRBD1 or TRBD2 (5 bases each). V was cut by 5 bases and J by 2 bases, with 9 bases left in between. The CDR3 contains 13 residues. CDR1 is SGHVS and CDR2 is FQNEAQ in the germline V gene. The CDR3 region is CASSQRGQETQYF. The CDR3 nucleotides read TGTGCCAGCAGCCAGAGGGGACAAGAGACCCAGTACTTC.

The chain links TRBV7-9 to TRBJ2-1; no clear D. This CDR3 contains 15 residues. Deletions cut 5 bases from V and 6 bases from J, with 17 bases between. Germline V gene data show CDR1 as SEHNR and CDR2 as FQNEAQ (reference sequence). In DNA form, the CDR3 reads TGTGCCAGCAGCCCCCTACGGGTAACTTCCAATGAGCAGTTCTTC. This gives the protein CASSPLRVTSNEQFF.

This chain joins TRBV5-1 and TRBJ2-1; D perhaps matches TRBD1 (5 bases). V lost 4 bases and J lost 9, with 8 bases in between. Germline CDR1 SGHRS, CDR2 YFSETQ. The CDR3 is 11 residues long. CDR3 sequence (DNA): TGCGCCAGCAGCCGACAGAGTGAGCAGTTCTTC. Residues: CASSRQSEQFF.

The CDR3 protein is CASSLAVWGNQPQHF. Written as DNA, the CDR3 is TGTGCCAGCAGCTTGGCCGTTTGGGGTAATCAGCCCCAGCATTTT. The chain links TRBV5-8 to TRBJ1-5; D is unresolved. The CDR3 covers 15 residues. The germline V and J ends were trimmed by 0 bases and 4 bases, with 11 bases remaining between them. CDR1 is SGHTS, CDR2 YDEGEE, per germline.

This clone was seen a handful of times. The V gene is TRBV19, the J gene TRBJ2-3, with 10 bases matching TRBD1. CDR1 and CDR2 from the germline V gene are LNHDA and SQIVND (reference sequence). CDR3 size: 16 residues. The junction had 7 bases not matched to a gene; V was cut back by 3 bases and J by 4 bases. The CDR3 DNA reads as TGTGCCAGTAGTATCGGGACAGGGGAAGGCTCAGATACGCAGTATTTT. It is translated as CASSIGTGEGSDTQYF.

This sequence joins TRBV7-9 and TRBJ1-6; 7 bases map to TRBD1. The CDR3 is 15 amino acids. Per germline, CDR1 SEHNR and CDR2 FQNEAQ (reference sequence). Germline trimming cut 6 bases from V and 10 bases from J; bases unmatched to any gene: 12. This CDR3 reads CASRPRDSLWSPLHF. The CDR3 DNA reads as TGTGCCAGCAGGCCTCGGGACAGCCTTTGGTCACCCCTCCACTTT.

The chain uses TRBV9 and TRBJ1-3, with 8 bases lining up with TRBD1. The J segment lost 0 bases and the V segment lost 4 bases, leaving 3 bases of the junction unmatched. The CDR3 length is 15 residues. Germline V gives CDR1 SGDLS, CDR2 YYNGEE. CDR3 in amino acids: CASSKDRGSGNTIYF. For the CDR3, the DNA is TGTGCCAGCAGCAAAGACAGGGGCTCTGGAAACACCATATATTTT.